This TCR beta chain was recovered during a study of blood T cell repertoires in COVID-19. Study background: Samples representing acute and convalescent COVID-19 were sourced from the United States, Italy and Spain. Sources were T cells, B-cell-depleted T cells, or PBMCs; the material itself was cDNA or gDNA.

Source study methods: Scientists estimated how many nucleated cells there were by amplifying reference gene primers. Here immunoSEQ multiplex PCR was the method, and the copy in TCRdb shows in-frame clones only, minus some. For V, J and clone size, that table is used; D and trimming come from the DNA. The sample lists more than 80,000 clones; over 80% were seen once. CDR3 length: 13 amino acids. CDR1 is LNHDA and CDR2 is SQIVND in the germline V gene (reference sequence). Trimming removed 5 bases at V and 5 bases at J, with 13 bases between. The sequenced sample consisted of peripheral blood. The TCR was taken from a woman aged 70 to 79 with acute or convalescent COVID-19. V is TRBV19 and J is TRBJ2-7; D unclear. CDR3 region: CASSYARVDEQYF. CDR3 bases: TGTGCCAGTAGTTACGCCCGGGTTGACGAGCAGTACTTC.